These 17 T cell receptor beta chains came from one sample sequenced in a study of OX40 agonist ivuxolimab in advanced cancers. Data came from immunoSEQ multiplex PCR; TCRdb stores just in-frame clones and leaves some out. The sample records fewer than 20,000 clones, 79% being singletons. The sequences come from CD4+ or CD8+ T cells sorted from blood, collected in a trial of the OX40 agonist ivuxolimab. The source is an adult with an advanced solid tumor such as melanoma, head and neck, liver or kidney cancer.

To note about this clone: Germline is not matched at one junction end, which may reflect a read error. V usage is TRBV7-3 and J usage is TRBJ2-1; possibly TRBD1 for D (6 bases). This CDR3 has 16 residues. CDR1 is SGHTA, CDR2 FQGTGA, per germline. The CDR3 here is CASSSGTGISSNEQFF. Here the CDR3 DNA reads TGTGCCAGCAGCTCCGGTACAGGGATTTCCTCCAATGAGCAGTTCTTC.

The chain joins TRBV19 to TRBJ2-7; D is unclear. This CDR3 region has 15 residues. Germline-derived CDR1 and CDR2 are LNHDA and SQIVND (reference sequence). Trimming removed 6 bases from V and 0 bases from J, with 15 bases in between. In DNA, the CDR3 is TGTGCCAGTAGCGTCGTATTGGCCTACTCCTACGAGCAGTACTTC. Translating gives CASSVVLAYSYEQYF.

Here the CDR3 reads CASSPGLAGSNEQFF. Written as DNA, the CDR3 is TGCGCCAGCAGCCCTGGACTAGCGGGGAGTAATGAGCAGTTCTTC. The rearrangement joins TRBV4-1 to TRBJ2-1; 12 bases align to TRBD2. The length of the CDR3 is 15 residues. Germline-derived CDR1 and CDR2 are MGHRA and YSYEKL. V trimming: 4 bases; J trimming: 7 bases; junction bases outside the gene matches: 5.

The CDR3 sequence: CATSTRGPYNEQFF. The DNA of the CDR3 is TGTGCCACCAGCACGCGGGGGCCCTACAATGAGCAGTTCTTC. V is TRBV15 and J is TRBJ2-1; TRBD2 might be the D (7 bases). The V gene lost 4 bases and the J gene lost 2 bases, with 9 bases spanning the gap. The CDR3 is 14 amino acids. The germline V gene encodes CDR1 LNHNV and CDR2 YYDKDF (reference sequence).

The CDR3 loop is CASSATTASYEQYF. CDR3 nucleotide sequence: TGTGCCAGCAGTGCAACCACAGCCTCCTACGAGCAGTACTTC. The rearrangement links TRBV6-5 to TRBJ2-7; D is unresolved. The germline gives CDR1 MNHEY, CDR2 SVGAGI. V gave up 5 bases and J gave up 0 bases, with 11 bases separating them. The CDR3 loop spans 14 amino acids.

Written as DNA, the CDR3 is TGCGCCAGCAGCCAAGACGGGGAACTTTACGAGCAGTACTTC. Translating it yields CASSQDGELYEQYF. This chain uses TRBV4-3 with TRBJ2-7, with D possibly matching TRBD2 (5 bases). Trimming took 0 bases from V and 4 from J, leaving 10 bases between them. The germline V gene has CDR1 LGHNA and CDR2 YSLEER. The CDR3 length is 14 residues.

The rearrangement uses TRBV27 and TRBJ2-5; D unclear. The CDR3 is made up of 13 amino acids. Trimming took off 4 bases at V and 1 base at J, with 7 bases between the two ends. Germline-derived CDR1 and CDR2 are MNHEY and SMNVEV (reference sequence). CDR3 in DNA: TGTGCCAGCAGTTCTGGGATCCAAGAGACCCAGTACTTC. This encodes CASSSGIQETQYF.

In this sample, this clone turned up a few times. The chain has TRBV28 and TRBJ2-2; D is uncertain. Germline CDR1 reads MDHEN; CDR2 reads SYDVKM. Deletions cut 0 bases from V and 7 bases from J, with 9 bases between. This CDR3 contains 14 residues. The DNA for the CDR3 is TGTGCCAGCAGTTTATGGGTCCTAGGCGGGGAGCTGTTTTTT. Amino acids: CASSLWVLGGELFF.

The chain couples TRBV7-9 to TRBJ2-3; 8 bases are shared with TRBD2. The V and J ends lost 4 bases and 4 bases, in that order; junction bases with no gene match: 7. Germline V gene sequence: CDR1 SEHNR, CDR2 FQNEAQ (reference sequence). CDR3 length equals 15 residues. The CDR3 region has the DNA TGTGCCAGCAGCTCCTCGCGGGGGGCCCCAGATACGCAGTATTTT. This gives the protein CASSSSRGAPDTQYF. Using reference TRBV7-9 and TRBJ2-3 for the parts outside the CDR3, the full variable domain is DTGVSQNPRHKITKRGQNVTFRCDPISEHNRLYWYRQTLGQGPEFLTYFQNEAQLEKSRLLSDRFSAERPKGSFSTLEIQRTEQGDSAMYLCASSSSRGAPDTQYFGPGTRLTVL.

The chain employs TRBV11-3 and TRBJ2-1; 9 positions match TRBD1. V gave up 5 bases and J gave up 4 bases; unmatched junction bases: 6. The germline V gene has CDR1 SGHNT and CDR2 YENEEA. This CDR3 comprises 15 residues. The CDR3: CASSLTGTGYNEQFF. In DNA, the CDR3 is TGTGCCAGCAGCCTCACCGGGACAGGGTACAATGAGCAGTTCTTC.

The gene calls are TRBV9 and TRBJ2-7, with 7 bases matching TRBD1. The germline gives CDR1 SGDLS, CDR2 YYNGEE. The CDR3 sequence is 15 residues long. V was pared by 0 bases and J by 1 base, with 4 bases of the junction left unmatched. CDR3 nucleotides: TGTGCCAGCAGCGTAGAGGGGGACAGTTCCTACGAGCAGTACTTC. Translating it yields CASSVEGDSSYEQYF.

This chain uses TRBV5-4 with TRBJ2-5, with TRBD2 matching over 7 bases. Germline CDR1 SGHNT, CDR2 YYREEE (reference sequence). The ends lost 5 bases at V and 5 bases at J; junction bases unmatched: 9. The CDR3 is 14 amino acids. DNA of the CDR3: TGTGCCAGCAGTGAGCGGGGAGCCGTGGAGACCCAGTACTTC. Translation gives CASSERGAVETQYF.

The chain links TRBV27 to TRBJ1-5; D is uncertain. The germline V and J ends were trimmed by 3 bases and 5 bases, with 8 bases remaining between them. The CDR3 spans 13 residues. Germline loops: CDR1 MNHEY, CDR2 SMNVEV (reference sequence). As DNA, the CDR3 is TGTGCCAGCAGTTTTAGTCTTTATCAGCCCCAGCATTTT. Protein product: CASSFSLYQPQHF.

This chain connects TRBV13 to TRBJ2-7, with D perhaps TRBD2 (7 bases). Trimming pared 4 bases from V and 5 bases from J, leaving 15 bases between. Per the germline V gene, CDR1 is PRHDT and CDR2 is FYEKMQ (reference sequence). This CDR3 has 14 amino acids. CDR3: CASSSLGGGHEQYF. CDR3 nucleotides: TGTGCCAGCAGCTCCCTGGGGGGGGGCCACGAGCAGTACTTC.

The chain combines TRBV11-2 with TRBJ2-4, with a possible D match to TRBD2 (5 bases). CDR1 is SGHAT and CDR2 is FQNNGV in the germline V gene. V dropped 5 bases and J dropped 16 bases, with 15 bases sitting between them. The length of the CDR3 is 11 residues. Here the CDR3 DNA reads TGTGCCAGCAGCCTCTTTAGCGATCTATACTTC. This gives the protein CASSLFSDLYF.

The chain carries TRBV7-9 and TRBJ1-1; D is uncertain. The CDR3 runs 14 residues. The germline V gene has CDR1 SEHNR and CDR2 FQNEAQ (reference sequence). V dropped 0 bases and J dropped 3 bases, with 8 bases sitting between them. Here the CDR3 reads CASSLAQADTEAFF. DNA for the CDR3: TGTGCCAGCAGCTTAGCTCAGGCGGACACTGAAGCTTTCTTT.

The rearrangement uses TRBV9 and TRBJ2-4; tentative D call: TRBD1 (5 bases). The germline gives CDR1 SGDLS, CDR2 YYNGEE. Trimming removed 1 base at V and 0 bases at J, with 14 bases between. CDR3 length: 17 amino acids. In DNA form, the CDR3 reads TGTGCCAGCAGCGTATTTAGCTCCCAGGGAGCCAAAAACATTCAGTACTTC. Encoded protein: CASSVFSSQGAKNIQYF.